Following are 32 T cell receptor beta chains from one sample sequenced in a study of blood T cell repertoires in COVID-19. Sequencing was performed with immunoSEQ multiplex PCR; in TCRdb, only in-frame clones are kept and a portion is missing. The sample records about 100,000 clones, roughly 79% being singletons. The specimen sequenced was peripheral blood. All receptors come from a man aged 65-85 years with active or convalescent COVID-19.

Written as DNA, the CDR3 is TGTGCCAGCATGCTGGGACAGGTTAACTATGGCTACACCTTC. Protein: CASMLGQVNYGYTF. The chain recombines TRBV28 with TRBJ1-2; 8 bases agree with TRBD1. The CDR3 runs to 14 residues. Germline trimming cut 7 bases from V and 1 base from J; bases unmatched to any gene: 5. The germline V gene encodes CDR1 MDHEN and CDR2 SYDVKM.

The rearrangement joins TRBV9 to TRBJ2-7; 7 nucleotides line up with TRBD2. V gave up 3 bases and J gave up 5 bases; unmatched junction bases: 2. There are 12 residues in the CDR3. Germline values: CDR1 SGDLS, CDR2 YYNGEE. For the CDR3, the DNA is TGTGCCAGCAGCGGGGAGGGTAACGAGCAGTACTTC. Protein sequence: CASSGEGNEQYF.

The rearrangement joins TRBV4-1 to TRBJ1-1; maybe TRBD1 (6 bases). V lost 1 base, J lost 4 bases, and 10 bases lay in between. The CDR3 is 14 amino acids. Germline CDR1 is MGHRA and CDR2 is YSYEKL. CDR3 protein: CASSQVTGTTEAFF. CDR3 DNA: TGCGCCAGCAGCCAAGTGACAGGAACCACTGAAGCTTTCTTT.

This clone is a singleton in its sample. V usage is TRBV5-1 and J usage is TRBJ2-7; the D gene is possibly TRBD1 (6 bases). Germline V lookup: CDR1 SGHRS, CDR2 YFSETQ. The CDR3 has 15 amino acids. With 0 bases removed from V and 0 bases from J, the gap between germline ends came to 10 bases. The CDR3 DNA is TGCGCCAGCAGCTTGGGACACAGGGTCTCCTACGAGCAGTACTTC. Amino acids: CASSLGHRVSYEQYF.

This clone was detected many times. The chain uses TRBV4-1 and TRBJ2-1; D gene unclear. CDR1 MGHRA and CDR2 YSYEKL come from the germline V gene. The length of the CDR3 is 16 residues. Between the trimmed V and J ends, which lost 0 bases and 2 bases, there was a span of 11 bases. In nucleotides, the CDR3 is TGCGCCAGCAGCCAAGATAGGCAGGTGGCCTACAATGAGCAGTTCTTC. This encodes CASSQDRQVAYNEQFF.

This clone was counted a single time. This chain links TRBV9 with TRBJ2-1; D is unclear. This CDR3 contains 12 residues. V lost 0 bases to trimming and J lost 9 bases, with 7 bases between them. CDR1 is SGDLS, CDR2 YYNGEE, per germline. The CDR3 DNA reads as TGTGCCAGCAGCGTAGACCCGGGTGAGCAGTTCTTC. It specifies CASSVDPGEQFF.

This chain links TRBV5-4 with TRBJ2-7; possible D gene TRBD1, 5 bases. V was clipped by 3 bases and J by 3 bases, with 16 bases between them. The CDR3 contains 15 residues. From germline, CDR1 is SGHNT and CDR2 YYREEE (reference sequence). The CDR3 sequence: CASSSGPPGHYEQYF. Here the CDR3 DNA reads TGTGCCAGCAGCTCAGGGCCCCCCGGGCACTACGAGCAGTACTTC.

The chain uses TRBV21-1 and TRBJ2-7; the tabulated D call, TRBD1, remains unverified against the DNA. TRBV21-1 is tagged as a pseudogene. This CDR3 has 15 residues. DNA for the CDR3: TGTGCCAGCAGCAATAAAGGACAGGGTGTCCACGAGCAGTACTTC. Its protein is CASSNKGQGVHEQYF.

This rearrangement joins TRBV30 to TRBJ1-1; weak D call: TRBD1 (5 bases). Germline CDR1 is GTSNPN and CDR2 is SVGIG (reference sequence). The CDR3 consists of 13 residues. V gave up 2 bases and J gave up 5 bases, with 12 bases separating them. CDR3 sequence (DNA): TGTGCCTGGAGTCGGGGGGGGAAAACTGAAGCTTTCTTT. Translated: CAWSRGGKTEAFF.

The chain joins TRBV12-5 to TRBJ2-5; 7 bases fit TRBD1. V lost 3 bases to trimming and J lost 5 bases; unmatched junction nucleotides: 12. The V gene's germline CDR1 is LGHNT and CDR2 FRNRAP. The CDR3 extends over 16 amino acids. The DNA for the CDR3 is TGTGCTAGTGGTTTACTCCCAGACAGGGCGTGGGAGACCCAGTACTTC. Translation: CASGLLPDRAWETQYF.

Worth noting for this clone: This CDR3 is also generated by other DNA sequences in the sample. This sequence joins TRBV2 and TRBJ2-2, with 7 positions matching TRBD2. With 5 bases clipped from V and 6 bases from J, the junction kept 0 bases outside the gene matches. Looked up from germline, CDR1 is SNHLY and CDR2 is FYNNEI. This CDR3 region has 12 residues. This CDR3 is CASSRGAGELFF. CDR3 DNA sequence: TGTGCCAGCAGTCGGGGGGCCGGGGAGCTGTTTTTT.

In its sample, this clone was seen once. The CDR3 here is CASTPWAGSNTGELFF. CDR3 coding DNA: TGTGCCAGCACCCCTTGGGCGGGTTCGAACACCGGGGAGCTGTTTTTT. The genes are TRBV2 and TRBJ2-2; TRBD2 might be the D (5 bases). CDR1 is SNHLY, CDR2 FYNNEI, per germline. Trimming left V 7 bases short and J 0 bases short, with 15 bases between. The CDR3 extends over 16 amino acids. The whole variable domain, filled in from reference TRBV2 and TRBJ2-2, reads EPEVTQTPSHQVTQMGQEVILRCVPISNHLYFYWYRQILGQKVEFLVSFYNNEISEKSEIFDDQFSVERPDGSNFTLKIRSTKLEDSAMYFCASTPWAGSNTGELFFGEGSRLTVL.

About this clone itself: This could be a read error, since a much larger clone is one nucleotide away. The chain uses TRBV13 and TRBJ2-7; weak D call: TRBD2 (5 bases). The CDR3 spans 15 residues. Germline values: CDR1 PRHDT, CDR2 FYEKMQ (reference sequence). The V end was cut by 5 bases, the J end by 2 bases, with 16 bases between. The CDR3: CASSPYVGEPYEQYF. The CDR3 DNA follows: TGTGCCAGCAGCCCCTACGTGGGAGAACCCTACGAGCAGTACTTC.

The V and J genes are TRBV20-1 and TRBJ1-1; unclear D gene. CDR3 length: 11 residues. Deletions cut 5 bases from V and 7 bases from J, with 11 bases between. From germline, CDR1 is DFQATT and CDR2 SNEGSKA (reference sequence). As DNA, the CDR3 is TGCAGTGCTCCCGAGGGTGATGAAGCTTTCTTT. This codes for CSAPEGDEAFF.

The V call is TRBV19, the J call TRBJ2-5; D gene ambiguous. V gave up 6 bases and J gave up 5 bases, with 10 bases separating them. CDR1 is LNHDA, CDR2 SQIVND, per germline (reference sequence). The CDR3 is 12 amino acids. CDR3 in amino acids: CASSTNGETQYF. CDR3 nucleotides: TGTGCCAGTAGCACCAACGGTGAGACCCAGTACTTC.

The chain joins TRBV6-6 to TRBJ1-6; the D gene is possibly TRBD1 (6 bases). Germline V CDR1 and CDR2: MNHNY, SVGAGI (reference sequence). The CDR3 has 16 amino acids. Trimming took off 0 bases at V and 8 bases at J, with 14 bases between the two ends. The CDR3: CASSYSGRGTDSPLHF. For the CDR3, the DNA is TGTGCCAGCAGTTACTCAGGCAGGGGAACGGATTCACCCCTCCACTTT.

The genes are TRBV2 and TRBJ1-5; TRBD1 might be the D (6 bases). The CDR3 loop spans 13 amino acids. Trimming shortened V by 3 bases and J by 10 bases, and 13 bases separated the two germline ends. Germline V CDR1 and CDR2: SNHLY, FYNNEI. The CDR3 nucleotides are TGTGCCAGCAGTGACAGGGGTGGGTCCCCCCAGCATTTT. It encodes CASSDRGGSPQHF.

This chain links TRBV6-5 with TRBJ1-1, with 10 positions matching TRBD1. Germline CDR1 reads MNHEY; CDR2 reads SVGAGI. The trim removed 10 bases at V and 8 bases at J, leaving 4 bases unmatched. The CDR3 is 11 amino acids. CDR3 sequence reads: CAIMDRGEAFF. CDR3 bases: TGTGCCATAATGGACAGGGGGGAAGCTTTCTTT.

This clone showed up just a few times. The chain recombines TRBV7-3 with TRBJ1-1, with 7 bases aligning to TRBD1. Germline assignment: CDR1 SGHTA and CDR2 FQGTGA. The V gene end was trimmed by 5 bases and the J gene end by 3 bases; junction bases not matched to a gene: 6. The CDR3 sequence is 14 residues long. In nucleotides, the CDR3 is TGTGCCAGCAGCCCAGGGGGAAGATACACTGAAGCTTTCTTT. This translates into CASSPGGRYTEAFF.

The chain recombines TRBV25-1 with TRBJ2-7; D is undetermined. The germline V gene has CDR1 MGHDK and CDR2 SYGVNS. The germline V and J ends were trimmed by 2 bases and 7 bases, with 15 bases remaining between them. This CDR3 contains 14 residues. As DNA, the CDR3 is TGTGCCAGCAGTGAAGGTGGTCTCGGTGGTGAGCAGTACTTC. Amino acid sequence: CASSEGGLGGEQYF.

The chain combines TRBV5-4 with TRBJ1-2, with D perhaps TRBD1 (5 bases). The V end was cut by 3 bases, the J end by 8 bases, with 14 bases between. The germline gives CDR1 SGHNT, CDR2 YYREEE (reference sequence). CDR3 length: 13 residues. The CDR3 DNA follows: TGTGCCAGCAGCTGGGGGACTTTGGAGGGCTACACCTTC. Its protein product is CASSWGTLEGYTF.

The chain combines TRBV11-3 with TRBJ2-5; 8 positions agree with TRBD1. The CDR3 has 15 residues. CDR1 and CDR2 from the germline V gene are SGHNT and YENEEA. V shed 5 bases and J 4 bases; nucleotides not matched to a gene: 9. The CDR3 DNA reads as TGTGCCAGCAGCCTCGGACAGGGCGGGACAGAGACCCAGTACTTC. Translating it yields CASSLGQGGTETQYF.

The chain carries TRBV7-9 and TRBJ1-4; D is perhaps TRBD1 (5 bases). Germline CDR1 and CDR2: SEHNR and FQNEAQ (reference sequence). The CDR3 is made up of 16 amino acids. The V and J ends lost 3 bases and 7 bases respectively, with 18 bases between them. CDR3 sequence (DNA): TGTGCCAGCAGCTTTACGGTGGGGGAGGTCCGTGAAAAACTGTTTTTT. Translation: CASSFTVGEVREKLFF.

The rearrangement joins TRBV7-9 to TRBJ2-1; 10 bases match TRBD2. The CDR3 is 15 residues long. Germline V gene data show CDR1 as SEHNR and CDR2 as FQNEAQ (reference sequence). Losses at the gene ends were 2 bases for V and 5 bases for J; bases not matched to a gene: 3. CDR3 sequence (DNA): TGTGCCAGCAGCTTAATAGCGGGAGGCCACAATGAGCAGTTCTTC. Its protein is CASSLIAGGHNEQFF.

This chain links TRBV5-1 with TRBJ1-1; D not resolved. The V end lost 0 bases, the J end lost 7 bases, and 7 bases lay between the germline ends. The CDR3 loop spans 12 amino acids. CDR1 SGHRS and CDR2 YFSETQ come from the germline V gene. CDR3 sequence (DNA): TGCGCCAGCAGCTTGGGTAACGGTGAAGCTTTCTTT. Translation gives CASSLGNGEAFF.

The chain uses TRBV6-2 or TRBV6-3 and TRBJ1-5; D might be TRBD1 (5 bases). This CDR3 contains 16 residues. Per germline, CDR1 MNHEY and CDR2 SVGEGT. The V gene lost 2 bases and the J gene lost 2 bases, with 13 bases spanning the gap. For the CDR3, the DNA is TGTGCCAGCAGTTACCCCTCGGGGGTCGGCAATCAGCCCCAGCATTTT. Its protein is CASSYPSGVGNQPQHF.

The rearrangement links TRBV12-5 to TRBJ2-2, with 7 bases aligning to TRBD1. The CDR3 is 13 residues long. Germline CDR1 is LGHNT and CDR2 is FRNRAP. Losses at the gene ends were 7 bases for V and 5 bases for J; bases not matched to a gene: 4. The CDR3 here is CASAATGTGELFF. In DNA form, the CDR3 reads TGTGCTAGTGCCGCGACAGGGACCGGGGAGCTGTTTTTT.

The V call is TRBV7-8, the J call TRBJ2-4, with 9 bases that match TRBD1. J lost 0 bases, V lost 2 bases, and 14 bases had no gene match. This CDR3 has 20 residues. Germline-derived CDR1 and CDR2 are SGHVS and FQNEAQ. CDR3 bases: TGTGCCAGCAGCTTAAAGGCAAGGGACAGGGTGGCTCTAGCCAAAAACATTCAGTACTTC. It yields the protein CASSLKARDRVALAKNIQYF.

This clone showed up just a few times. The chain carries TRBV20-1 and TRBJ1-2; weak D call: TRBD1 (5 bases). This CDR3 contains 13 residues. Trimming took 3 bases from V and 6 from J, leaving 14 bases between them. Germline CDR1 DFQATT, CDR2 SNEGSKA (reference sequence). CDR3 in DNA: TGCAGTGCTAGTCATGGCAGGGATAATGGCTACACCTTC. Translating it yields CSASHGRDNGYTF.

The sample holds a few counts of this clone. The chain joins TRBV10-3 to TRBJ1-2, with D possibly TRBD1 on 5 matching bases. Germline CDR1 and CDR2: ENHRY and SYGVKD. Deletions cut 7 bases from V and 2 bases from J, with 8 bases between. The CDR3 totals 12 residues. DNA of the CDR3: TGTGCCATCAATCAGGGAAACTATGGCTACACCTTC. Translating it yields CAINQGNYGYTF.

This clone has ten or more counts. The chain couples TRBV11-2 to TRBJ2-3; D is unclear. There are 15 residues in the CDR3. In germline, CDR1 is SGHAT, CDR2 FQNNGV. Trimming removed 7 bases at V and 2 bases at J, with 16 bases between. The CDR3 loop reads CASTPYESDTDTQYF. The CDR3 DNA sequence: TGTGCCAGCACCCCCTACGAGAGCGACACAGATACGCAGTATTTT.

V gene TRBV30 combines with J gene TRBJ2-2, with TRBD2 matching 14 bases. The CDR3 extends over 20 amino acids. From germline, CDR1 is GTSNPN and CDR2 SVGIG (reference sequence). V was clipped by 3 bases and J by 4 bases; unmatched bases: 16. CDR3 DNA sequence: TGTGCCTGGAGCCGATGGGGACTAGCGGGAGACCCCTGGAGCACCGGGGAGCTGTTTTTT. Its protein is CAWSRWGLAGDPWSTGELFF.